This T cell receptor (beta chain) is drawn from a study of Ad26.COV2.S vaccination and SARS-CoV-2 variants. About the research overall: A participant enrolled in the COV1001 Ad26.COV2.S trial arm provided the sample. Ad26.COV2.S shots went into the muscle once or twice, 56 days apart.

The table came from immunoSEQ multiplex PCR; TCRdb's copy has only in-frame clones and leaves some out. The sample shows under 550,000 clones, roughly 90% of them seen only once. Regarding the study as a whole: Whether participants received vaccine or placebo, their non-spike TCR breadth was similar. Researchers cautioned that TCR breadth and depth analyses may have underestimated total T cell responses.

CDR1 is SGHTA and CDR2 is FQGNSA in the germline V gene. Trimming removed 2 bases at V and 4 bases at J, with 16 bases between. This CDR3 comprises 16 residues. Regarding treatment: 15 to 20 received Ad26.COV2.S at low or high dose, single or two shots; about 5 received placebo; per-sample allocation not given. Day 63 after the first vaccine or placebo injection was the time point for sampling. Only a few counts were recorded for this clone. Its antigen is undetermined. Sequenced here: peripheral blood, sampled in a trial of Ad26.COV2.S vaccine versus placebo. The gene calls are TRBV7-2 and TRBJ2-3; D is perhaps TRBD2 (7 bases). The receptor was isolated from a person aged 18-60 years who received the Ad26.COV2.S COVID-19 vaccine or a placebo. The CDR3 nucleotides read TGTGCCAGCAGCTTAAAGGGGGGGACCGGCGCAGATACGCAGTATTTT. This translates into CASSLKGGTGADTQYF.